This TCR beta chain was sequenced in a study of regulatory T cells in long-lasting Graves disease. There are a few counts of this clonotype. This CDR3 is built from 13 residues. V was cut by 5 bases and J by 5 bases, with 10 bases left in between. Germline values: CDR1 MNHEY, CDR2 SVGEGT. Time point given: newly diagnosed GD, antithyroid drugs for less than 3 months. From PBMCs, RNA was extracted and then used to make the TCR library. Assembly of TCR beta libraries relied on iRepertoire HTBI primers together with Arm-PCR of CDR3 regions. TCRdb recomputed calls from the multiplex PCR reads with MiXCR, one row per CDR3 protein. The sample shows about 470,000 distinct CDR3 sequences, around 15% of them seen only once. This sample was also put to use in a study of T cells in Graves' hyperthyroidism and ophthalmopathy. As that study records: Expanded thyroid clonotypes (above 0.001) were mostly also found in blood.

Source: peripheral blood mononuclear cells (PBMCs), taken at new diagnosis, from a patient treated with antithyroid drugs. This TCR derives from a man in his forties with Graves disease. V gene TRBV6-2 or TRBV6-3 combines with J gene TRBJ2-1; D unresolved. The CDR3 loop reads CASSVLNHNEQFF. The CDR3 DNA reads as TGTGCCAGCAGTGTCTTGAACCACAATGAGCAGTTCTTC.